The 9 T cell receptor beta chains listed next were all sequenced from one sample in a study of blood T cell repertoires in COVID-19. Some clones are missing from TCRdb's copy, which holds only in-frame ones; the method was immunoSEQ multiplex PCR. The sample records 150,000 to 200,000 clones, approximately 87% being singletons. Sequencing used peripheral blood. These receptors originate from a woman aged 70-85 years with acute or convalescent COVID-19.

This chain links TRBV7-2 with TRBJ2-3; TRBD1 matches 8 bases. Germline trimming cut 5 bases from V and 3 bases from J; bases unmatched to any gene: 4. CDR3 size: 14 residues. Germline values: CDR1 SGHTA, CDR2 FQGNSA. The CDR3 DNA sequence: TGTGCCAGCAGCGTAGACAGGGGTACAGATACGCAGTATTTT. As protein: CASSVDRGTDTQYF.

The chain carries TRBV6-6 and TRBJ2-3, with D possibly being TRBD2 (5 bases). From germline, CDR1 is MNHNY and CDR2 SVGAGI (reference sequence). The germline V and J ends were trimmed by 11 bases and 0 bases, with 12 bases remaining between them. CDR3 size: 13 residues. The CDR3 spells CAGRATSTDTQYF. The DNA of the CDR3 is TGTGCCGGGCGGGCAACTAGCACAGATACGCAGTATTTT.

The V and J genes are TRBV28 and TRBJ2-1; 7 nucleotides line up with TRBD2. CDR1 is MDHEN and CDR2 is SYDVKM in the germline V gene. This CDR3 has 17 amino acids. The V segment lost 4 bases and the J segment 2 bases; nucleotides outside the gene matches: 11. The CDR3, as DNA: TGTGCCAGCAGTTCCCCGCTAGAGCGGGAAACCTACAATGAGCAGTTCTTC. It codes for CASSSPLERETYNEQFF.

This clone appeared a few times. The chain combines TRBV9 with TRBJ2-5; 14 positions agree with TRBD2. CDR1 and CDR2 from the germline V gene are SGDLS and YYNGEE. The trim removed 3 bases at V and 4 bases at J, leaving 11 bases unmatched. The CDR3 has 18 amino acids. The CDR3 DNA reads TGTGCCAGCAGCGCCTCAGGACTAGCGGGAGGTAGGGGAGAGACCCAGTACTTC. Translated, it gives CASSASGLAGGRGETQYF.

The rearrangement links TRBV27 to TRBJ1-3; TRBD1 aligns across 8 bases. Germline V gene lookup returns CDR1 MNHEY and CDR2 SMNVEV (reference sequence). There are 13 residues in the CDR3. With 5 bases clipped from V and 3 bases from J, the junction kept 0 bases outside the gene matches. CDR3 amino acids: CASSGTGGNTIYF. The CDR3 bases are TGTGCCAGCAGTGGGACAGGTGGAAACACCATATATTTT.

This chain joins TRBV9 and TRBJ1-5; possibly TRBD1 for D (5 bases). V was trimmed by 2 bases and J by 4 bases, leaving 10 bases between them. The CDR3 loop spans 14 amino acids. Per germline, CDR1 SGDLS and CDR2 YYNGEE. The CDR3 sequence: CASSVDGGNQPQHF. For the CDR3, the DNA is TGTGCCAGCAGCGTGGACGGGGGTAATCAGCCCCAGCATTTT.

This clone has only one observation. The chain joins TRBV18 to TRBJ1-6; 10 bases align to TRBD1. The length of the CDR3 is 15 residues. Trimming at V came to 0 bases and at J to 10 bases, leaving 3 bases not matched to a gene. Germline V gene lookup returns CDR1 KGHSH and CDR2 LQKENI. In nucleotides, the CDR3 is TGTGCCAGCTCACCACCGGGACAGGGGAACTCACCCCTCCACTTT. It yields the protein CASSPPGQGNSPLHF.

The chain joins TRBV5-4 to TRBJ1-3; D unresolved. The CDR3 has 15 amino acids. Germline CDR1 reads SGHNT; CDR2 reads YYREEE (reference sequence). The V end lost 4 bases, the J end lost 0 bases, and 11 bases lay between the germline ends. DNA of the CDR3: TGTGCCAGCAGCCCGGACTCGATCTCTGGAAACACCATATATTTT. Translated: CASSPDSISGNTIYF.

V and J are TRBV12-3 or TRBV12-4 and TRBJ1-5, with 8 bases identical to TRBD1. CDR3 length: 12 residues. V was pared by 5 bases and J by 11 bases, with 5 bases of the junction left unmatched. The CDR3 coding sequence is TGTGCCAGCAGTGGACAGGGCAAGGCCCAGCATTTT. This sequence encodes CASSGQGKAQHF.